These 29 T cell receptor beta chains were all obtained from the same sample, sequenced in a study of blood T cells in healthy people across ages. Then a second PCR, running roughly 7 to 12 cycles, was carried out with a sample-barcoded 5' primer and a J-beta primer mix. TCRdb re-analysed the 5' RACE reads in MiXCR, keeping a single row per CDR3 protein. There are 1.4 million to 1.5 million distinct CDR3 sequences in the sample; around 42% occur only once, and 7.9% lies in the top ten. The sequencing sample was made of blood. The source is a woman aged 18-29 years in good health.

In its sample, this clonotype was seen a few times. The rearrangement joins TRBV5-1 to TRBJ2-2; either TRBD1 or TRBD2 may fit D (5 bases each). The CDR3 sequence is 15 residues long. Germline-derived CDR1 and CDR2 are SGHRS and YFSETQ. V gave up 3 bases and J gave up 1 base, with 10 bases separating them. The CDR3 region has the DNA TGCGCCAGCAGCTGGGGCCGGGGGAACACCGGGGAGCTGTTTTTT. It codes for CASSWGRGNTGELFF.

Notes on this clonotype: One end of the junction does not line up with germline, which may come from a read error. The V and J genes are TRBV15 and TRBJ2-1; no definite D call. The CDR3 runs 13 residues. Germline loops: CDR1 LNHNV, CDR2 YYDKDF (reference sequence). CDR3 protein: CATSGMTYNGQFF. In DNA form, the CDR3 reads TGTGCCACCAGCGGGATGACCTACAATGGGCAGTTCTTC.

The chain has TRBV29-1 and TRBJ2-3; D uncertain. Per the germline V gene, CDR1 is SQVTM and CDR2 is ANQGSEA. Trimming took 3 bases from V and 1 from J, leaving 14 bases between them. The CDR3 is 15 amino acids. Here the CDR3 reads CSVEKGNYGTDTQYF. DNA of the CDR3: TGCAGCGTTGAGAAAGGGAATTATGGCACAGATACGCAGTATTTT.

A few counts support this clonotype. This sequence joins TRBV29-1 and TRBJ2-7; D ambiguous. The CDR3 sequence is 12 residues long. Trimming left V 4 bases short and J 6 bases short, with 13 bases between. The germline CDR1 and CDR2 sequences are SQVTM and ANQGSEA. This CDR3 is CSVVDPPLEQYF. The CDR3 DNA follows: TGCAGCGTTGTGGACCCACCTCTCGAGCAGTACTTC.

The rearrangement joins TRBV2 to TRBJ2-1; 11 bases match TRBD2. Unmatched junction bases numbered 16, after V lost 6 bases and J lost 6 bases. Germline CDR1 reads SNHLY; CDR2 reads FYNNEI. The CDR3 spans 18 residues. CDR3 in DNA: TGTGCCAGCAGCCCTACCACATTACTAGCGGGAGCCGGCAATGAGCAGTTCTTC. Translating gives CASSPTTLLAGAGNEQFF.

The chain has TRBV2 and TRBJ2-3, with D tentatively TRBD1 (6 bases). The germline V gene encodes CDR1 SNHLY and CDR2 FYNNEI. This CDR3 spans 14 amino acids. The V gene lost 4 bases and the J gene lost 2 bases, with 10 bases spanning the gap. CDR3: CASSAQGITDTQYF. For the CDR3, the DNA is TGTGCCAGCAGTGCGCAGGGGATCACAGATACGCAGTATTTT. The whole variable domain, filled in from reference TRBV2 and TRBJ2-3, reads EPEVTQTPSHQVTQMGQEVILRCVPISNHLYFYWYRQILGQKVEFLVSFYNNEISEKSEIFDDQFSVERPDGSNFTLKIRSTKLEDSAMYFCASSAQGITDTQYFGPGTRLTVL.

CDR3 sequence: CASSLYVGTEAFF. The DNA for the CDR3 is TGTGCCAGCAGTTTGTATGTCGGCACTGAAGCTTTCTTT. The V and J genes are TRBV27 and TRBJ1-1; D is unresolved. Trimming took 3 bases from V and 4 from J, leaving 9 bases between them. The CDR3 length is 13 residues. CDR1 MNHEY and CDR2 SMNVEV come from the germline V gene (reference sequence).

The gene calls are TRBV28 and TRBJ2-7; maybe TRBD2 (6 bases). Deletions cut 3 bases from V and 0 bases from J, with 27 bases between. This CDR3 is 20 amino acids long. The germline gives CDR1 MDHEN, CDR2 SYDVKM. CDR3 DNA: TGTGCCAGCAGTTTTGTTTGGGGTCTCGCGGGGCCTCCTAGCTCCTACGAGCAGTACTTC. Translating gives CASSFVWGLAGPPSSYEQYF.

The chain employs TRBV5-1 and TRBJ1-4, with D possibly matching TRBD1 (5 bases). Deletions cut 2 bases from V and 7 bases from J, with 15 bases between. Germline V gives CDR1 SGHRS, CDR2 YFSETQ. This CDR3 spans 15 amino acids. CDR3 protein: CASSFVPGVGEKLFF. CDR3 bases: TGCGCCAGCAGCTTCGTTCCGGGGGTTGGTGAAAAACTGTTTTTT. The full variable domain, rest sourced from reference TRBV5-1 and TRBJ1-4, is KAGVTQTPRYLIKTRGQQVTLSCSPISGHRSVSWYQQTPGQGLQFLFEYFSETQRNKGNFPGRFSGRQFSNSRSEMNVSTLELGDSALYLCASSFVPGVGEKLFFGSGTQLSVL.

J is TRBJ1-6 and V is TRBV6-6; no definite D call. Germline V lookup: CDR1 MNHNY, CDR2 SVGAGI (reference sequence). V was cut by 6 bases and J by 0 bases, with 12 bases left in between. The CDR3 length is 16 residues. CDR3 DNA: TGTGCCAGCAGCCCACCCCTGAGCTCCTATAATTCACCCCTCCACTTT. This translates into CASSPPLSSYNSPLHF.

The chain uses TRBV6-2 or TRBV6-3 and TRBJ2-1; 8 nucleotides align to TRBD2. Matching the DNA end better, TRBJ2-7 makes the J call doubtful. Germline V gene lookup returns CDR1 MNHEY and CDR2 SVGEGT. The CDR3 sequence is 15 residues long. CDR3 sequence (DNA): TGTGCCAGCTCTTTAGCGGGATTGTCCTACAATGAGCAGTACTTC. Amino acids: CASSLAGLSYNEQYF.

The chain links TRBV11-2 to TRBJ2-3; D unclear. CDR1 is SGHAT, CDR2 FQNNGV, per germline. The germline V and J ends were trimmed by 0 bases and 2 bases, with 9 bases remaining between them. The length of the CDR3 is 15 residues. CDR3: CASSLEVYLTDTQYF. The CDR3 DNA is TGTGCCAGCAGCTTAGAAGTGTACCTCACAGATACGCAGTATTTT.

This chain joins TRBV18 and TRBJ1-2; the D is unclear. Trimming removed 0 bases at V and 2 bases at J, with 16 bases between. There are 17 residues in the CDR3. Germline V gene sequence: CDR1 KGHSH, CDR2 LQKENI. The CDR3 protein is CASSPPSIGQRNYGYTF. CDR3 nucleotides: TGTGCCAGCTCACCACCTTCCATAGGGCAGAGGAACTATGGCTACACCTTC.

This chain links TRBV4-1 with TRBJ2-4; no clear D gene. Germline CDR1 reads MGHRA; CDR2 reads YSYEKL. Trimming removed 0 bases from V and 13 bases from J, with 19 bases in between. This CDR3 comprises 15 residues. CDR3 DNA sequence: TGCGCCAGCAGCCAAGAAGGAGCCGGCCTAGGTGAGCAGTACTTC. Amino acids: CASSQEGAGLGEQYF.

This rearrangement joins TRBV3-1 to TRBJ2-7, with 13 positions matching TRBD2. The CDR3 consists of 17 residues. The germline gives CDR1 LGHDT, CDR2 YNNKEL (reference sequence). J gave up 0 bases and V 4 bases, and 6 bases lay outside the gene matches. CDR3 in amino acids: CASSRGTSGALSYEQYF. The DNA for the CDR3 is TGTGCCAGCAGCCGAGGGACTAGCGGGGCTCTCTCCTACGAGCAGTACTTC.

This clonotype was seen a few times. The chain has TRBV6-6 and TRBJ1-1; D remains unclear. The CDR3 extends over 13 amino acids. From germline, CDR1 is MNHNY and CDR2 SVGAGI (reference sequence). V was cut by 2 bases and J by 1 base, with 5 bases left in between. CDR3 sequence: CASSYAKNTEAFF. CDR3 bases: TGTGCCAGCAGTTACGCAAAGAACACTGAAGCTTTCTTT.

At least ten counts were recorded for this clonotype. The rearrangement links TRBV10-3 to TRBJ2-7; D is undetermined. V gave up 3 bases and J gave up 0 bases, with 9 bases separating them. The CDR3 contains 14 residues. The germline V gene encodes CDR1 ENHRY and CDR2 SYGVKD. Written as DNA, the CDR3 is TGTGCCATCAGTGATAGGCAGGACTCCTACGAGCAGTACTTC. Protein sequence: CAISDRQDSYEQYF.

This clonotype was picked up a small number of times. The J gene is TRBJ2-3, the V gene TRBV7-9; 7 bases line up with TRBD2. The junction had 8 bases not matched to a gene; V was cut back by 3 bases and J by 5 bases. Germline lookup yields CDR1 SEHNR and CDR2 FQNEAQ (reference sequence). This CDR3 is built from 15 residues. The CDR3 sequence: CASSFPGRKGDTQYF. The CDR3 bases are TGTGCCAGCAGCTTTCCCGGGAGGAAGGGAGATACGCAGTATTTT.

This clonotype has at least ten counts. DNA of the CDR3: TGTGCCAGCAGTCGTAACAGGGAGGAGACCCAGTACTTC. This encodes CASSRNREETQYF. The gene calls are TRBV2 and TRBJ2-5; D perhaps matches TRBD1 (6 bases). V lost 5 bases to trimming and J lost 5 bases, with 12 bases between them. Looked up from germline, CDR1 is SNHLY and CDR2 is FYNNEI. The CDR3 sequence is 13 residues long. Full variable domain (rest looked up from reference TRBV2 and TRBJ2-5): EPEVTQTPSHQVTQMGQEVILRCVPISNHLYFYWYRQILGQKVEFLVSFYNNEISEKSEIFDDQFSVERPDGSNFTLKIRSTKLEDSAMYFCASSRNREETQYFGPGTRLLVL.

The chain uses TRBV9 and TRBJ2-3; 14 bases are shared with TRBD2. Losses at the gene ends were 4 bases for V and 6 bases for J; bases not matched to a gene: 10. Germline loops: CDR1 SGDLS, CDR2 YYNGEE. The CDR3 totals 17 residues. CDR3 coding DNA: TGTGCCAGCAGCCTCCGGACTAGCGGGGGGCACCCGGATACGCAGTATTTT. Translating gives CASSLRTSGGHPDTQYF.

The rearrangement links TRBV20-1 to TRBJ1-4; D is ambiguous. V was trimmed by 0 bases and J by 6 bases, leaving 11 bases between them. The CDR3 extends over 14 amino acids. Germline-derived CDR1 and CDR2 are DFQATT and SNEGSKA (reference sequence). CDR3 region: CSARDIGSYEKLFF. The CDR3 DNA is TGCAGTGCTAGAGATATAGGATCCTATGAAAAACTGTTTTTT.

The CDR3 nucleotides are TGTGCCAGCAGGGTCAGGGGGATGACAGATACGCAGTATTTT. This encodes CASRVRGMTDTQYF. The gene calls are TRBV27 and TRBJ2-3, with 7 bases that match TRBD1. Germline V gene data show CDR1 as MNHEY and CDR2 as SMNVEV (reference sequence). The CDR3 sequence is 14 residues long. V dropped 6 bases and J dropped 3; count of bases not matched to a gene: 6.

CDR3 protein: CSVSSGRRDEQFF. CDR3 DNA sequence: TGCAGCGTTTCTAGCGGGAGAAGGGATGAGCAGTTCTTC. This rearrangement joins TRBV29-1 to TRBJ2-1; 10 nucleotides match TRBD2. The germline V gene has CDR1 SQVTM and CDR2 ANQGSEA. The V segment lost 5 bases and the J segment 8 bases; nucleotides outside the gene matches: 6. The CDR3 has 13 residues.

The chain recombines TRBV5-1 with TRBJ2-5, with 8 bases lining up with TRBD2. This CDR3 contains 16 residues. Germline V gene lookup returns CDR1 SGHRS and CDR2 YFSETQ. Trimming took 7 bases from V and 11 from J; bases not matched to a gene: 22. As DNA, the CDR3 is TGCGCCAGCTGTCGCAGGGCGGGAGGAACCTACAATGAGCAGTACTTC. It translates to CASCRRAGGTYNEQYF.

There are a few counts of this clonotype. The V call is TRBV27, the J call TRBJ2-7; 7 bases map to TRBD2. CDR1 and CDR2 from the germline V gene are MNHEY and SMNVEV (reference sequence). V lost 5 bases to trimming and J lost 2 bases; unmatched junction nucleotides: 6. The CDR3 extends over 14 amino acids. The CDR3 DNA follows: TGTGCCAGCAGTCGGGGGACTACCCCCTACGAGCAGTACTTC. Translation gives CASSRGTTPYEQYF.

J is TRBJ2-4 and V is TRBV5-1; 8 positions match TRBD2. Gene TRBJ2-7 matches the end of the DNA better, so the J call may be wrong. CDR3 size: 14 residues. Germline V gives CDR1 SGHRS, CDR2 YFSETQ. The CDR3 reads CASGASAGGYEQYF. The CDR3 bases are TGCGCCAGCGGTGCGAGTGCGGGAGGCTACGAGCAGTACTTC.

The gene calls are TRBV3-1 and TRBJ2-4; 10 bases align to TRBD2. The V gene's germline CDR1 is LGHDT and CDR2 YNNKEL (reference sequence). This CDR3 region has 18 residues. V gave up 2 bases and J gave up 4 bases; unmatched junction bases: 11. The CDR3 reads CASSQLGGSGGTKNIQYF. CDR3 DNA: TGTGCCAGCAGCCAATTGGGAGGTAGCGGGGGGACGAAAAACATTCAGTACTTC.

A few counts support this clonotype. V gene TRBV12-3 or TRBV12-4 combines with J gene TRBJ2-7; no firm D call. Between the trimmed V and J ends, which lost 5 bases and 6 bases, there was a span of 11 bases. This CDR3 spans 12 amino acids. The CDR3 here is CASSSKSGEQYF. CDR3 in DNA: TGTGCCAGCAGTAGTAAGTCCGGCGAGCAGTACTTC.

The chain couples TRBV11-2 to TRBJ2-2, with a tentative D call TRBD2 (6 bases). The CDR3 has 16 amino acids. Germline assignment: CDR1 SGHAT and CDR2 FQNNGV. V lost 1 base to trimming and J lost 5 bases, with 14 bases between them. DNA for the CDR3: TGTGCCAGCAGCTTAGCCCCCGCGGGATCAACCGGGGAGCTGTTTTTT. It codes for CASSLAPAGSTGELFF. Full variable domain (outside the CDR3, taken from reference TRBV11-2 and TRBJ2-2): EAGVAQSPRYKIIEKRQSVAFWCNPISGHATLYWYQQILGQGPKLLIQFQNNGVVDDSQLPKDRFSAERLKGVDSTLKIQPAKLEDSAVYLCASSLAPAGSTGELFFGEGSRLTVL.